This T cell receptor (beta chain) comes out of a study of OX40 agonist ivuxolimab in advanced cancers. Study background: The study gave patients intravenous ivuxolimab at 0.01 to 10 mg/kg every 2 weeks. Points from the study as a whole: Averaging showed that CD8+ T cells had more expanded clones than CD4+ did. Low normalized T-cell clonal expansion also characterized some of the nonresponders.

Points on this clone: The antigen is unknown.

Germline V gives CDR1 SQVTM, CDR2 ANQGSEA. Trimming cost V 6 bases and J 2 bases, with 9 bases left between them. This CDR3 contains 12 residues. TCRdb's copy holds only in-frame clones and misses some; the assay was immunoSEQ multiplex PCR. The data contain about 89,000 clones, more than 85% of them singletons. The sequencing here drew on CD4+ or CD8+ T cells sorted from blood, taken in a trial of the OX40 agonist ivuxolimab. This clonotype originated in an adult with an advanced solid tumor such as melanoma, head and neck, liver or kidney cancer. The V call is TRBV29-1, the J call TRBJ2-3; D gene ambiguous. The CDR3 is CSVDPSTDTQYF. CDR3 coding DNA: TGCAGCGTGGACCCATCCACAGATACGCAGTATTTT.